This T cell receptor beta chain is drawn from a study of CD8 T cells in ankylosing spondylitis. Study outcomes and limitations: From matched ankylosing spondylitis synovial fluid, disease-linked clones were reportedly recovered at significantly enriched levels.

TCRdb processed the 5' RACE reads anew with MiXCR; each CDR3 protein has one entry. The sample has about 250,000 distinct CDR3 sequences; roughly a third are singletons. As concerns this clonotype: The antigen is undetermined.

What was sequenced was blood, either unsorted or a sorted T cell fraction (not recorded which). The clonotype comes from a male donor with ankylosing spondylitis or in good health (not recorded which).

The CDR3 DNA follows: TGTGCCAGCGGTCCTAGCGGGGGGAACTACAATGAGCAGTTCTTC. Protein sequence: CASGPSGGNYNEQFF. The chain links TRBV7-2 to TRBJ2-1; 11 bases are shared with TRBD2. Germline values: CDR1 SGHTA, CDR2 FQGNSA. The CDR3 is 15 residues long. J gave up 3 bases and V 8 bases, and 6 bases lay outside the gene matches.